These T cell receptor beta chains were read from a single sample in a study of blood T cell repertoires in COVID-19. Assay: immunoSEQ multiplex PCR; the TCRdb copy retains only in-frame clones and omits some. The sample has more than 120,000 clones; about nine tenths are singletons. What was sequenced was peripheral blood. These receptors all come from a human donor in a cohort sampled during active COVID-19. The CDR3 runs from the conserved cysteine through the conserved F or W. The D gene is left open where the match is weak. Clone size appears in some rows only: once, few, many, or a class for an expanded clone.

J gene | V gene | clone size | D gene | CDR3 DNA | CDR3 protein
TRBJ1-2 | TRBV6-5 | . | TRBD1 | TGTGCCAGCGCGCAGGGGGCGCGTGGTGGCTACACCTTC | CASAQGARGGYTF
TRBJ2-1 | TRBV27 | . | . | TGTGCCAGCAGTTTATTAGGGGGTCCCTACAATGAGCAGTTCTTC | CASSLLGGPYNEQFF
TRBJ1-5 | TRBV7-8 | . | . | TGTGCCAGCAGCTTAATGGGGGGGCTGGGGCAGCCCCAGCATTTT | CASSLMGGLGQPQHF
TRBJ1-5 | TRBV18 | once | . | TGTGCCAGCTCACCACAACAGGACAATCAGCCCCAGCATTTT | CASSPQQDNQPQHF
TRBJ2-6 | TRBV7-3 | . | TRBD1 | TGTGCCAGCAGGGAAACCCCCGGGACAGGGGTAGAAGGTGGGGCCAACGTCCTGACTTTC | CASRETPGTGVEGGANVLTF
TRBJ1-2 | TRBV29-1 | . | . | TGCAGCGTTGAAGGTGGAGATGGCTACACCTTC | CSVEGGDGYTF
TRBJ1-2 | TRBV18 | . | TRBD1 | TGTGCCAGCTCACCTCAACCGGGACAGGGGAACTATGGCTACACCTTC | CASSPQPGQGNYGYTF
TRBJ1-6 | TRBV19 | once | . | TGTGCCAGTAGTAGGACAGAATATAATTCACCCCTCCACTTT | CASSRTEYNSPLHF
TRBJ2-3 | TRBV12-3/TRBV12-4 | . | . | TGTGCCAGCAGGAGCTCATATACGCAGTATTTT | CASRSSYTQYF
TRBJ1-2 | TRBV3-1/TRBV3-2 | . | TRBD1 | TGTGCCAGCAGCTTAGGGACAGGGAAAAATGGCTACACCTTC | CASSLGTGKNGYTF
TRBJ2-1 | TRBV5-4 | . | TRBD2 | TGTGCCAGCAGCGTAGGACTAGCGGGGAAGAGCTCCTACAATGAGCAGTTCTTC | CASSVGLAGKSSYNEQFF
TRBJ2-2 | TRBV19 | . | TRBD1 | TGTGCCAGTAGGGACAGGGGGCCCTCCGGGGAGCTGTTTTTT | CASRDRGPSGELFF
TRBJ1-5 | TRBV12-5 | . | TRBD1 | TGTGCTAGTGGTACCAGGACAGGACAGCCCCAGCATTTT | CASGTRTGQPQHF
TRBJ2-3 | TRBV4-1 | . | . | TGCGCCAGCAGCAAGCTATTCGGGGGTGATACGCAGTATTTT | CASSKLFGGDTQYF
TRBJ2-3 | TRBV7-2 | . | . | TGTGCCAGCAGCTTCCCTAGCTCCCCCTCAGATACGCAGTATTTT | CASSFPSSPSDTQYF
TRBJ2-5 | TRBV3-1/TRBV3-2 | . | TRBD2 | TGTGCCAGCAGCCAAGGACTAGCGGGGGGCCAAGAGACCCAGTACTTC | CASSQGLAGGQETQYF
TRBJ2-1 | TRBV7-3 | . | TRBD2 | TGTGCCAGCAGCTTAGGCGGGGGAGCCTACAATGAGCAGTTCTTC | CASSLGGGAYNEQFF
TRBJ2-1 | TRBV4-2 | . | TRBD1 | TGTGCCAGCAGCCAAGGACTGGGACAGGGGGTGAATGAGCAGTTCTTC | CASSQGLGQGVNEQFF
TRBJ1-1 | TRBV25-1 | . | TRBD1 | TGTGCCAGCAGAGAGACAGGGACCAGGAACACTGAAGCTTTCTTT | CASRETGTRNTEAFF
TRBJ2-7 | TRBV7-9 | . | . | TGTGCCAGCAGCTTAGAGGGGGGGATCTACGAGCAGTACTTC | CASSLEGGIYEQYF
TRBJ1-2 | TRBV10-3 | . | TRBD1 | TGTGCCATCAGCCCGGACAGGGGCGATGGCTACACCTTC | CAISPDRGDGYTF
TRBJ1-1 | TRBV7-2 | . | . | TGTGCCAGCAGCTTAGCGGGGAAGGGGGTAAACACTGAAGCTTTCTTT | CASSLAGKGVNTEAFF